The present entry profiles one TCR beta chain with its context. The target antigen is unknown. These data come from a study of cytomegalovirus exposure and HLA in healthy donors. This CDR3 has 15 residues. V shed 6 bases and J shed 6 bases, with 19 bases lying between them. Germline CDR1 reads ENHRY; CDR2 reads SYGVKD. General study points: Both high specificity and high sensitivity reportedly marked the classifier's diagnosis of cytomegalovirus status.

The PCR employed 60 Vbeta primers together with 13 Jbeta primers. The assay was immunoSEQ multiplex PCR, and TCRdb's table has in-frame clones only and misses some. This table has some 180,000 clones, 80% appearing once. The rearrangement links TRBV10-3 to TRBJ2-3; D possibly corresponds to TRBD2 (7 bases). Sequences were obtained from PBMCs. This receptor was taken from a woman aged 25-40 years in good health and CMV-seronegative. The CDR3 loop reads CAIRGSGGRVDTQYF. The DNA of the CDR3 is TGTGCCATCAGGGGATCGGGGGGCCGGGTCGATACGCAGTATTTT.